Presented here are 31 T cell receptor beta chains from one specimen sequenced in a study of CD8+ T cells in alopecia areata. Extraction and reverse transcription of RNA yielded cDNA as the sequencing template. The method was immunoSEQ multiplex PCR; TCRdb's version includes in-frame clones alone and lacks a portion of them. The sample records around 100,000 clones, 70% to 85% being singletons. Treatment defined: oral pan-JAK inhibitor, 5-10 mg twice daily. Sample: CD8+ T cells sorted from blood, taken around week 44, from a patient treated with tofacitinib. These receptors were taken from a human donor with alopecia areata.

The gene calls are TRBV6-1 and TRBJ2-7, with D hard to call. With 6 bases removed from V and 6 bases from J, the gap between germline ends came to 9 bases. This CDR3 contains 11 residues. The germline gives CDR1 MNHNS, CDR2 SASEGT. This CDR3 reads CASRKTLEQYF. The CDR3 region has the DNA TGTGCCAGCAGGAAGACTCTCGAGCAGTACTTC.

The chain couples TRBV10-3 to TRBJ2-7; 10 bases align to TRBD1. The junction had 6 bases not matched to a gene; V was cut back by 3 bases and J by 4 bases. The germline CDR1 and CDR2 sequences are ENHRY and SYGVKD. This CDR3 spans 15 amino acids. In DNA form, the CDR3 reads TGTGCCATCAGTGACCTCGGACAGGGGGTATACGAGCAGTACTTC. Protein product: CAISDLGQGVYEQYF.

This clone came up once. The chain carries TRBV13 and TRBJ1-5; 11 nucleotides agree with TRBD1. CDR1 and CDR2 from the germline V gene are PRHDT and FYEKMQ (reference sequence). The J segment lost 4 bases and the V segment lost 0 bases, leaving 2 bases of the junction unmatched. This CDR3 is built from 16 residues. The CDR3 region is CASSLGGQGANQPQHF. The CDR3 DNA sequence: TGTGCCAGCAGCTTAGGCGGACAGGGGGCTAATCAGCCCCAGCATTTT. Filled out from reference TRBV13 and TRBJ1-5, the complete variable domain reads AAGVIQSPRHLIKEKRETATLKCYPIPRHDTVYWYQQGPGQDPQFLISFYEKMQSDKGSIPDRFSAQQFSDYHSELNMSSLELGDSALYFCASSLGGQGANQPQHFGDGTRLSIL.

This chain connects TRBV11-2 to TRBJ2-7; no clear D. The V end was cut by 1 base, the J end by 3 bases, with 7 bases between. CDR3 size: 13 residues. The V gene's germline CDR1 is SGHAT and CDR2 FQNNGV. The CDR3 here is CASSLGPHYEQYF. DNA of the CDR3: TGTGCCAGCAGCTTAGGTCCCCACTACGAGCAGTACTTC.

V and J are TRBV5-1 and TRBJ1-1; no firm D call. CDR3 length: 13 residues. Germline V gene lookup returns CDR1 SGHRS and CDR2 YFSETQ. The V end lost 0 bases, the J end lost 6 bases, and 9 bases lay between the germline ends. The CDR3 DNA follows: TGCGCCAGCAGCTTGGCCTCGGGCGCTGAAGCTTTCTTT. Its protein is CASSLASGAEAFF.

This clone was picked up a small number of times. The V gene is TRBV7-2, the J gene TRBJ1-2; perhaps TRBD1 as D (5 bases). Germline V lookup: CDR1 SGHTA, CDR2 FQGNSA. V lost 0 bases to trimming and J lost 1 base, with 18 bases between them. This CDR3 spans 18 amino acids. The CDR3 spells CASSLAEEWGRSNYGYTF. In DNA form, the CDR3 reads TGTGCCAGCAGCTTAGCGGAGGAGTGGGGGAGAAGTAACTATGGCTACACCTTC.

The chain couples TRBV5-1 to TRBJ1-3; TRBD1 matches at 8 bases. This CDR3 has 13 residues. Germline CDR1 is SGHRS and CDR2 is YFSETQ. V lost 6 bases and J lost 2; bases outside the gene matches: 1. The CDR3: CASTDRAGNTIYF. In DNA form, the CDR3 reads TGCGCCAGCACGGACAGGGCTGGAAACACCATATATTTT. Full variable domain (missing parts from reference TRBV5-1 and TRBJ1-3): KAGVTQTPRYLIKTRGQQVTLSCSPISGHRSVSWYQQTPGQGLQFLFEYFSETQRNKGNFPGRFSGRQFSNSRSEMNVSTLELGDSALYLCASTDRAGNTIYFGEGSWLTVV.

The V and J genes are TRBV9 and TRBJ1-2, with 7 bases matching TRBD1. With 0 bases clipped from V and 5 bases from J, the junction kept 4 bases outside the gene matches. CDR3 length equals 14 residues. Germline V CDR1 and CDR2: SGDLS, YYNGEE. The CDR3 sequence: CASSVGDSYYGYTF. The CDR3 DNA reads TGTGCCAGCAGCGTAGGGGACAGCTATTATGGCTACACCTTC.

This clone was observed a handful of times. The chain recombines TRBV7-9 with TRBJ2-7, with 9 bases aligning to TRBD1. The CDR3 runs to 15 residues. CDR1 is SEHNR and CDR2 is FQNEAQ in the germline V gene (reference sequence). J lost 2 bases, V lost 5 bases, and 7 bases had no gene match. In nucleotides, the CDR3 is TGTGCCAGCAGCCACCGGGACAGGGAACCCTACGAGCAGTACTTC. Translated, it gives CASSHRDREPYEQYF.

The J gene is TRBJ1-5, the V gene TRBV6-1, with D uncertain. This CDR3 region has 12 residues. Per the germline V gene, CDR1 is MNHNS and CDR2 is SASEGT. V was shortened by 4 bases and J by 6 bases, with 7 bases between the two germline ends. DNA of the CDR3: TGTGCCAGCAGTGCCATTCGTCAGCCCCAGCATTTT. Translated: CASSAIRQPQHF.

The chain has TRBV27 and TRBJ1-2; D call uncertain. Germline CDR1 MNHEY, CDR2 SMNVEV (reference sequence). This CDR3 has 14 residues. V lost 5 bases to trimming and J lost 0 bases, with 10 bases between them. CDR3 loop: CASSRTSANYGYTF. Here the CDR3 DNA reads TGTGCCAGCAGTCGGACCTCCGCTAACTATGGCTACACCTTC.

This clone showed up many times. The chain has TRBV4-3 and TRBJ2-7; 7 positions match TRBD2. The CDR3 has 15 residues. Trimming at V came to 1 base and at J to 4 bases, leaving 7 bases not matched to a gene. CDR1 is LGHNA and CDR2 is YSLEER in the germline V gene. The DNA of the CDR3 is TGCGCCAGCAGCCAAGGAGCTAGCGGTCGGTACGAGCAGTACTTC. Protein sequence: CASSQGASGRYEQYF.

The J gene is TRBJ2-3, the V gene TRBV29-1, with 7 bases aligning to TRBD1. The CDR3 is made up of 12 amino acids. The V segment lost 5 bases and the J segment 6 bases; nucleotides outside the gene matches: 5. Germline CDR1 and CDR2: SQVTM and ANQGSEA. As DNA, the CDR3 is TGCAGCGTTACTAACAGGGGCGATACGCAGTATTTT. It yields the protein CSVTNRGDTQYF.

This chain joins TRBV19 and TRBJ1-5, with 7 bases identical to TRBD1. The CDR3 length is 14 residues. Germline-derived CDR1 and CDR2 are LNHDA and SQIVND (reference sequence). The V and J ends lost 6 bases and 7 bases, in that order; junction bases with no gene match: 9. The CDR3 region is CASRPQGGGQPQHF. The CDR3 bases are TGTGCCAGTAGACCCCAGGGGGGCGGGCAGCCCCAGCATTTT.

The CDR3 DNA reads as TGTGCCAGCAGCCGCAGCGACAGGGTGGATGCTTCGTCGCGGGACGAGCAGTACTTC. It yields the protein CASSRSDRVDASSRDEQYF. The chain carries TRBV7-8 and TRBJ2-7; 7 bases are a match to TRBD1. CDR1 and CDR2 (germline): SGHVS, FQNEAQ. Trimming cost V 5 bases and J 5 bases; bases outside gene matches: 24. The CDR3 has 19 amino acids.

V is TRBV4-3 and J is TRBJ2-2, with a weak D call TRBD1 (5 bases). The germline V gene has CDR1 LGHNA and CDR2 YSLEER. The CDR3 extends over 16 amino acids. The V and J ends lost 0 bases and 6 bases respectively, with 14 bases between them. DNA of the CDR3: TGCGCCAGCAGCCAAGATCTGTTGAGGACATCCGGGGAGCTGTTTTTT. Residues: CASSQDLLRTSGELFF.

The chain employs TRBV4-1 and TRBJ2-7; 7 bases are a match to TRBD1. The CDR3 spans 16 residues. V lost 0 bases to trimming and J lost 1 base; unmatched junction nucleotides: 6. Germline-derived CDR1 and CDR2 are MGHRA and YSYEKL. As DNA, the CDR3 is TGCGCCAGCAGCCAAGACTCAGGCAGGGGGTCCTACGAGCAGTACTTC. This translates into CASSQDSGRGSYEQYF.

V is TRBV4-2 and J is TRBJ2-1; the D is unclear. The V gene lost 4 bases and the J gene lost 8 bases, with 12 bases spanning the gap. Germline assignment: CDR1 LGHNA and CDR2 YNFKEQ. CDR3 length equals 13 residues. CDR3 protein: CASSRSGSDEQFF. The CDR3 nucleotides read TGTGCCAGCAGCCGTTCGGGTAGTGATGAGCAGTTCTTC.

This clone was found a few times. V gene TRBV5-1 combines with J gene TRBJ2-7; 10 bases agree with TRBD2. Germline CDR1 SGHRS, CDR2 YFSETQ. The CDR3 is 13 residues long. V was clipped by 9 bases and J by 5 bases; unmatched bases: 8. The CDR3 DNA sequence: TGCGCCACTAGTAGACTAGCGGGTAACGAGCAGTACTTC. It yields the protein CATSRLAGNEQYF.

Here the CDR3 DNA reads TGTGCCAGCAGGATGACTAGCGGGGGGGCTAAGGGTAATGAGCAGTTCTTC. Translated: CASRMTSGGAKGNEQFF. The chain uses TRBV2 and TRBJ2-1; TRBD2 matches at 14 bases. The CDR3 spans 17 residues. Trimming took 6 bases from V and 7 from J; bases not matched to a gene: 11. CDR1 is SNHLY and CDR2 is FYNNEI in the germline V gene.

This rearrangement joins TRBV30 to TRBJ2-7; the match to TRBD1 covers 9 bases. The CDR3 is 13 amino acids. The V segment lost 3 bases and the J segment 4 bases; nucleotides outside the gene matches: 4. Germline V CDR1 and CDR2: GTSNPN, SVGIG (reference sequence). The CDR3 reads CAWSLDRGYEQYF. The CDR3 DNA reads TGTGCCTGGAGCTTAGACAGGGGGTACGAGCAGTACTTC.

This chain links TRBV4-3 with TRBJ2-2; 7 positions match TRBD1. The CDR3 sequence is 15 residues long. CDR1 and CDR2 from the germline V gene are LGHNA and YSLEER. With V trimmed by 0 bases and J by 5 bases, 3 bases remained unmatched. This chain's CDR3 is CASSQDTGETGELFF. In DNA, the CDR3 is TGCGCCAGCAGCCAAGATACAGGGGAGACCGGGGAGCTGTTTTTT.

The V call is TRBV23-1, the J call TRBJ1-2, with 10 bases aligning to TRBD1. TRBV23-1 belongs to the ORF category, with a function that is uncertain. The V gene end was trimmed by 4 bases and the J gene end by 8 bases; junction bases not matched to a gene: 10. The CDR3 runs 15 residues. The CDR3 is CASSPRQGACSGYTF. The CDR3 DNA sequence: TGCGCCAGCAGTCCAAGACAGGGGGCGTGCAGCGGCTACACCTTC.

The CDR3 nucleotides are TGTGCCAGCAGCTCGAGAACAAGACAGGGGGCTACCGGGGAGCTGTTTTTT. Protein: CASSSRTRQGATGELFF. The rearrangement links TRBV9 to TRBJ2-2, with TRBD1 identical over 10 bases. CDR1 SGDLS and CDR2 YYNGEE come from the germline V gene. Unmatched junction bases numbered 11, after V lost 4 bases and J lost 5 bases. The CDR3 extends over 17 amino acids.

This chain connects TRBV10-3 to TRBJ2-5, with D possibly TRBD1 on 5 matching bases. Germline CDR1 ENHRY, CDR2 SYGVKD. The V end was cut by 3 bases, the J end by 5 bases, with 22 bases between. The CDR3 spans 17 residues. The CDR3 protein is CAISDLDRNDFGETQYF. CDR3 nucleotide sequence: TGTGCCATCAGTGATTTAGACAGAAACGACTTTGGGGAGACCCAGTACTTC.

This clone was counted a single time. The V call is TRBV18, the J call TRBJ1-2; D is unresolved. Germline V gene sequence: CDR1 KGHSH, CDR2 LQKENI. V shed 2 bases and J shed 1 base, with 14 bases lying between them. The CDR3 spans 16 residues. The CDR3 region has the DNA TGTGCCAGCTCACCAGGGCAGCGGGCCGTTAACTATGGCTACACCTTC. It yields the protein CASSPGQRAVNYGYTF.

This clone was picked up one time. The CDR3 is CASSLGTSGGTEQFF. As DNA, the CDR3 is TGTGCCAGCAGCTTGGGGACTAGCGGGGGCACTGAGCAGTTCTTC. The rearrangement uses TRBV7-3 and TRBJ2-1; 14 bases align to TRBD2. This CDR3 spans 15 amino acids. The germline V gene has CDR1 SGHTA and CDR2 FQGTGA. Unmatched junction bases numbered 4, after V lost 3 bases and J lost 9 bases. Filled out from reference TRBV7-3 and TRBJ2-1, the complete variable domain reads GAGVSQTPSNKVTEKGKYVELRCDPISGHTALYWYRQSLGQGPEFLIYFQGTGAADDSGLPNDRFFAVRPEGSVSTLKIQRTERGDSAVYLCASSLGTSGGTEQFFGPGTRLTVL.

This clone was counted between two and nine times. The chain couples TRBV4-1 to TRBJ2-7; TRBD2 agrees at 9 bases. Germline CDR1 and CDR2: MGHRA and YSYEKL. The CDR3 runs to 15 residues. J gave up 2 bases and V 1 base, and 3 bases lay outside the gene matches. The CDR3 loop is CASSQGQRGAYEQYF. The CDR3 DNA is TGCGCCAGCAGCCAAGGCCAGCGGGGGGCCTACGAGCAGTACTTC.

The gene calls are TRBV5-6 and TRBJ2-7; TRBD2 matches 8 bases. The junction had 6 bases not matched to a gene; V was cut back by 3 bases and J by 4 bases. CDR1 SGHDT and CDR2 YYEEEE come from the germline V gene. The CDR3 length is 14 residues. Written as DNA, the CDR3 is TGTGCCAGCAGCTCTGGGACTAGTGTTTACGAGCAGTACTTC. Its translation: CASSSGTSVYEQYF.

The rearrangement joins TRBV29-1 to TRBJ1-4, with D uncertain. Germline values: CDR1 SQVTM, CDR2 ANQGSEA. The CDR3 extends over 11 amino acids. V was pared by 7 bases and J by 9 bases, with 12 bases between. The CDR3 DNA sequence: TGCAGCGGTCAAACAGAGAAAAAACTGTTTTTT. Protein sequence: CSGQTEKKLFF.

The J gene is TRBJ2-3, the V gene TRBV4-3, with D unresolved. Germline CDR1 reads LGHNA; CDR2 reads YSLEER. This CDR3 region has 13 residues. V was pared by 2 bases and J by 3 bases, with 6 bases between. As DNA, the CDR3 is TGCGCCAGCAGCCAACTGAGAACAGATACGCAGTATTTT. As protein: CASSQLRTDTQYF.